A single sample is the source of the 28 T cell receptor beta chains below, sequenced in a study of molecular identifiers for immune sequencing clone quantification. MiXCR, applied by TCRdb to the PCR reads, yields one record per CDR3 protein. The sample includes about 640,000 distinct CDR3 sequences, about 20% seen only once; the top ten take roughly 0.83%. The sample was naive CD8+ T cells from blood, with Jurkat cell RNA spiked in. The subset denotes: FACS-sorted CD8+CD4-CCR7+CD45RA+ naive T cells. The origin of the receptors is a human donor in good health. Some libraries in this study had Jurkat cell RNA spiked in.

This clonotype showed up many times. The CDR3 DNA reads TGTGCCAGCAGCCGTACGGCGACCGGACGCTCTGGAAACACCATATATTTT. Protein sequence: CASSRTATGRSGNTIYF. This rearrangement joins TRBV7-6 to TRBJ1-3; D gene unclear. V dropped 5 bases and J dropped 0 bases, with 17 bases sitting between them. The CDR3 sequence is 17 residues long. The V gene's germline CDR1 is SGHVS and CDR2 FNYEAQ.

The chain's CDR3 is CASSQDEAGRETQYF. The CDR3 nucleotides read TGCGCCAGCAGCCAAGATGAGGCAGGGAGAGAGACCCAGTACTTC. V usage is TRBV4-3 and J usage is TRBJ2-5; D tentatively fits TRBD1 or TRBD2 (5 bases each). The CDR3 runs to 15 residues. V was clipped by 0 bases and J by 4 bases, with 12 bases between them. Germline-derived CDR1 and CDR2 are LGHNA and YSLEER.

The table lists this clonotype with many counts. This rearrangement joins TRBV7-6 to TRBJ2-7; D is unresolved. Germline lookup yields CDR1 SGHVS and CDR2 FNYEAQ. V was trimmed by 5 bases and J by 3 bases, leaving 8 bases between them. The CDR3 length is 12 residues. The DNA for the CDR3 is TGTGCCAGCAGCCAAAGGAACTACGAGCAGTACTTC. Protein product: CASSQRNYEQYF.

At least ten counts were recorded for this clonotype. The CDR3 sequence: CASSPESYRDRGTEAFF. The CDR3 bases are TGTGCCAGCAGCCCGGAATCCTACAGGGATCGAGGCACTGAAGCTTTCTTT. This rearrangement joins TRBV7-6 to TRBJ1-1; TRBD1 might be the D (6 bases). Trimming took 5 bases from V and 4 from J, leaving 23 bases between them. Looked up from germline, CDR1 is SGHVS and CDR2 is FNYEAQ. This CDR3 comprises 17 residues.

This clonotype was counted a few times. The V and J genes are TRBV10-3 and TRBJ2-3; 7 bases fit TRBD2. J lost 2 bases, V lost 2 bases, and 4 bases had no gene match. The CDR3 is 15 amino acids. Germline-derived CDR1 and CDR2 are ENHRY and SYGVKD. The CDR3 region has the DNA TGTGCCATCAGTGAGGTGGGGGGGTCCACAGATACGCAGTATTTT. It yields the protein CAISEVGGSTDTQYF.

There are many counts of this clonotype. The chain combines TRBV4-3 with TRBJ1-3; 8 positions match TRBD1. Unmatched junction bases numbered 15, after V lost 3 bases and J lost 2 bases. This CDR3 comprises 19 residues. Per germline, CDR1 LGHNA and CDR2 YSLEER. CDR3 DNA sequence: TGCGCCAGCAGCCAGGACGACAGGGGCCCCGCTCTTCCTGGAAACACCATATATTTT. It specifies CASSQDDRGPALPGNTIYF.

This clonotype has just a few counts. The CDR3 is CASSITGYTEAFF. CDR3 DNA sequence: TGTGCCAGTAGTATTACTGGGTACACTGAAGCTTTCTTT. This chain uses TRBV19 with TRBJ1-1; D unclear. The length of the CDR3 is 13 residues. With 3 bases removed from V and 3 bases from J, the gap between germline ends came to 8 bases. Per the germline V gene, CDR1 is LNHDA and CDR2 is SQIVND (reference sequence).

V usage is TRBV13 and J usage is TRBJ1-1, with 10 bases aligning to TRBD1. The CDR3 totals 14 residues. V lost 0 bases to trimming and J lost 11 bases; unmatched junction nucleotides: 6. Germline CDR1 and CDR2: PRHDT and FYEKMQ (reference sequence). The CDR3, as DNA: TGTGCCAGCAGCTTAGGGACAGGGGGCGCTAGGGCTTTCTTT. Encoded protein: CASSLGTGGARAFF.

This clonotype has at least ten counts. This chain uses TRBV7-6 with TRBJ1-3; D not resolved. Germline CDR1 is SGHVS and CDR2 is FNYEAQ. The CDR3 contains 15 residues. The ends were cut back, 0 bases at V and 0 bases at J, with 6 bases in the middle. This CDR3 reads CASSLAFTSGNTIYF. CDR3 in DNA: TGTGCCAGCAGCTTAGCATTCACCTCTGGAAACACCATATATTTT. Together with reference TRBV7-6 and TRBJ1-3, the CDR3 gives the full variable domain: GAGVSQSPRYKVTKRGQDVALRCDPISGHVSLYWYRQALGQGPEFLTYFNYEAQQDKSGLPNDRFSAERPEGSISTLTIQRTEQRDSAMYRCASSLAFTSGNTIYFGEGSWLTVV.

This clonotype was counted many times. This chain connects TRBV5-5 to TRBJ2-7; TRBD1 aligns across 7 bases. CDR1 is SGHKS and CDR2 is YYEKEE in the germline V gene (reference sequence). Trimming removed 5 bases from V and 4 bases from J; junction bases left unmatched: 9. The CDR3 is 14 amino acids. CDR3 region: CASRIGVRGYEQYF. CDR3 in DNA: TGTGCCAGCAGGATTGGGGTCAGGGGGTACGAGCAGTACTTC.

This clonotype was seen ten or more times. The chain employs TRBV7-2 and TRBJ2-5, with 9 positions matching TRBD2. Germline CDR1 reads SGHTA; CDR2 reads FQGNSA. V was clipped by 5 bases and J by 5 bases; unmatched bases: 9. The CDR3 is made up of 15 amino acids. The CDR3 reads CASSLSPSGAETQYF. The CDR3 region has the DNA TGTGCCAGCAGCCTATCCCCTAGCGGGGCTGAGACCCAGTACTTC.

The chain joins TRBV9 to TRBJ1-6, with a tentative D call TRBD1 (5 bases). The V end was cut by 0 bases, the J end by 0 bases, with 7 bases between. The V gene's germline CDR1 is SGDLS and CDR2 YYNGEE. This CDR3 region has 16 residues. Here the CDR3 reads CASSVGGSSYNSPLHF. The CDR3, as DNA: TGTGCCAGCAGCGTAGGGGGGAGCTCCTATAATTCACCCCTCCACTTT.

In regard to this clonotype: A much larger clone is a single base away; this may be a read error. The chain links TRBV4-3 to TRBJ2-6, with a tentative D call TRBD2 (5 bases). The germline V gene encodes CDR1 LGHNA and CDR2 YSLEER. The CDR3 has 17 residues. CDR3 sequence (DNA): TGCGCCGGCAGCCAAGAGGGTGCCCTCTCTGGGGCCAACGTCCTGACTTTC. As protein: CAGSQEGALSGANVLTF.

This clonotype was counted ten times or more. The V and J genes are TRBV20-1 and TRBJ2-6; no firm D call. Germline CDR1 reads DFQATT; CDR2 reads SNEGSKA (reference sequence). The CDR3 is 16 amino acids. The V end was cut by 1 base, the J end by 0 bases, with 10 bases between. Written as DNA, the CDR3 is TGCAGTGCTAGAGCCCCAAGGGACTCTGGGGCCAACGTCCTGACTTTC. Amino acid sequence: CSARAPRDSGANVLTF.

This clonotype was observed at least ten times. The chain has TRBV12-5 and TRBJ1-5, with D possibly TRBD1 on 6 matching bases. Trimming shortened V by 9 bases and J by 4 bases, and 16 bases separated the two germline ends. CDR1 is LGHNT, CDR2 FRNRAP, per germline. This CDR3 spans 14 amino acids. The CDR3 sequence is CASQGIGANQPQHF. CDR3 sequence (DNA): TGTGCTAGCCAGGGGATAGGTGCTAATCAGCCCCAGCATTTT.

As to this clonotype: The junction shows a germline mismatch at one end, possibly a read error. The chain recombines TRBV19 with TRBJ1-3; TRBD1 matches 7 bases. Germline-derived CDR1 and CDR2 are LNHDA and SQIVND (reference sequence). The CDR3 consists of 18 residues. CDR3 loop: CASSIVYPGQNSGDTIYF. For the CDR3, the DNA is TGTGCCAGTAGTATCGTCTATCCGGGACAGAACTCTGGAGACACCATATATTTT.

This clonotype was observed many times. This chain uses TRBV6-2 or TRBV6-3 with TRBJ1-5; 7 positions agree with TRBD1. Germline CDR1 reads MNHEY; CDR2 reads SVGEGT. The CDR3 has 18 residues. After removal of 0 bases from V and 0 bases from J, the junction contained 8 bases not matched to a gene. The CDR3 region has the DNA TGTGCCAGCAGTTACTCGGGGGACAGCCCATATAGCAATCAGCCCCAGCATTTT. It specifies CASSYSGDSPYSNQPQHF.

The CDR3 sequence is CASSRLAAYEQYF. The CDR3 coding sequence is TGTGCCAGCAGCCGACTAGCCGCCTACGAGCAGTACTTC. This chain connects TRBV11-2 to TRBJ2-7; 7 positions agree with TRBD2. V gave up 5 bases and J gave up 2 bases; unmatched junction bases: 3. This CDR3 has 13 amino acids. Looked up from germline, CDR1 is SGHAT and CDR2 is FQNNGV.

This clonotype showed up many times. The chain carries TRBV29-1 and TRBJ2-1, with D possibly being TRBD1 (6 bases). The CDR3 totals 14 residues. CDR1 and CDR2 (germline): SQVTM, ANQGSEA. Trimming pared 1 base from V and 0 bases from J, leaving 7 bases between. The CDR3 DNA sequence: TGCAGCGTTGAAGTGGACAGCTCCTACAATGAGCAGTTCTTC. Translated: CSVEVDSSYNEQFF.

Of note for this clonotype: Being one base from a much bigger clone, this may be a read error. The V gene is TRBV20-1, the J gene TRBJ2-7; D perhaps matches TRBD1 (6 bases). This CDR3 region has 15 residues. Looked up from germline, CDR1 is DFQATT and CDR2 is SNEGSKA (reference sequence). Trimming stripped 1 base from V and 3 bases from J, with 16 bases between. Here the CDR3 DNA reads TGCAGTGCTAGAGTAAGGGGGAGTAGCTTCTACGAGCAGTACTTC. Translation: CSARVRGSSFYEQYF.

This clonotype was counted at least ten times. The chain is built from TRBV20-1 and TRBJ1-1, with a weak D call TRBD1 (5 bases). CDR1 DFQATT and CDR2 SNEGSKA come from the germline V gene (reference sequence). Between the trimmed V and J ends, which lost 3 bases and 9 bases, there was a span of 23 bases. CDR3 size: 15 residues. CDR3 sequence: CSASIHDVDPGKAFF. DNA for the CDR3: TGCAGTGCTAGCATCCACGACGTCGACCCAGGGAAAGCTTTCTTT.

This clonotype was detected many times. This chain uses TRBV6-5 with TRBJ2-7; D is possibly TRBD2 (5 bases). Germline V gene data show CDR1 as MNHEY and CDR2 as SVGAGI. The CDR3 has 14 residues. V was shortened by 6 bases and J by 2 bases, with 14 bases between the two germline ends. The CDR3 here is CASSLSRRPYEQYF. The CDR3, as DNA: TGTGCCAGCAGCCTATCTAGGAGGCCCTACGAGCAGTACTTC.

There are many counts of this clonotype. V gene TRBV12-3 or TRBV12-4 combines with J gene TRBJ1-4, with D possibly TRBD1 on 5 matching bases. The CDR3 runs to 16 residues. Trimming stripped 8 bases from V and 2 bases from J, with 18 bases between. CDR3 in amino acids: CASFPGWGVTNEKLFF. DNA for the CDR3: TGTGCCAGCTTCCCAGGGTGGGGGGTCACTAATGAAAAACTGTTTTTT.

The V gene is TRBV3-1, the J gene TRBJ2-3, with TRBD2 matching 7 bases. V was clipped by 0 bases and J by 8 bases; unmatched bases: 8. CDR1 and CDR2 from the germline V gene are LGHDT and YNNKEL (reference sequence). There are 15 residues in the CDR3. The CDR3, as DNA: TGTGCCAGCAGCCAAGATCTACTAGCGTTAGGTACGCAGTATTTT. Its translation: CASSQDLLALGTQYF.

V and J are TRBV19 and TRBJ2-2; D call uncertain. The CDR3 length is 13 residues. The germline V gene encodes CDR1 LNHDA and CDR2 SQIVND (reference sequence). V lost 6 bases to trimming and J lost 4 bases, with 9 bases between them. This CDR3 reads CASSSHTTGELFF. The CDR3 DNA is TGTGCCAGTAGCTCACACACCACCGGGGAGCTGTTTTTT.

This clonotype was detected many times. The chain is built from TRBV27 and TRBJ2-3, with TRBD2 as a possible D gene (6 bases). V was cut by 5 bases and J by 6 bases, with 15 bases left in between. CDR3 length equals 14 residues. The germline V gene has CDR1 MNHEY and CDR2 SMNVEV (reference sequence). The chain's CDR3 is CASSTMAGSDTQYF. In nucleotides, the CDR3 is TGTGCCAGCAGTACCATGGCCGGGAGCGATACGCAGTATTTT.

This clonotype was picked up many times. This chain uses TRBV6-2 or TRBV6-3 with TRBJ2-7; D not resolved. Germline-derived CDR1 and CDR2 are MNHEY and SVGEGT. Deletions cut 0 bases from V and 7 bases from J, with 10 bases between. The CDR3 sequence is 13 residues long. DNA of the CDR3: TGTGCCAGCAGTTACTCCGGGCACTTGGAGCAGTACTTC. Translated: CASSYSGHLEQYF.

This clonotype was detected ten times or more. J is TRBJ1-1 and V is TRBV15, with TRBD1 matching over 10 bases. This CDR3 comprises 17 residues. Germline-derived CDR1 and CDR2 are LNHNV and YYDKDF (reference sequence). Trimming cost V 0 bases and J 7 bases; bases outside gene matches: 11. The chain's CDR3 is CATSRDRVTGGVFEAFF. The CDR3 DNA is TGTGCCACCAGCAGAGATCGGGTGACAGGGGGCGTTTTTGAAGCTTTCTTT.